Listed below are T cell receptor beta chains from one sample, sequenced in a study of shared clonotypes between healthy human individuals. The protocol was immunoSEQ multiplex PCR, while the TCRdb copy is restricted to in-frame clones and leaves out a portion. The table records about 1.5 million clones, approximately 98% of them present only once. Sequenced: naive CD4+ T cells sorted from blood. The receptors originated from a young man in good health. CDR3s include the opening cysteine and the closing phenylalanine or tryptophan. The order of the fields is CDR3 DNA, CDR3 protein, V gene, clone size, D gene, J gene. A D gene is named only where the DNA matches it firmly. Size is omitted from some rows. Given values are once, few, many or a class for expanded clones.

cdr3_nt: TGCGCCAGCAGCTTGGACAGTTTCTACGAGCAGTACTTC
cdr3_aa: CASSLDSFYEQYF
v_call: TRBV5-1
clone_size: NA
d_call: NA
j_call: TRBJ2-7

cdr3_nt: TGTGCCAGCAGTTTTCGGGGAGTAGGGGCCAACGTCCTGACTTTC
cdr3_aa: CASSFRGVGANVLTF
v_call: TRBV28
clone_size: NA
d_call: NA
j_call: TRBJ2-6

cdr3_nt: TGTGCCAGCAGCGTAGCTACCGCGGGAGCAGACACAGATACGCAGTATTTT
cdr3_aa: CASSVATAGADTDTQYF
v_call: TRBV9
clone_size: NA
d_call: TRBD2
j_call: TRBJ2-3

cdr3_nt: TGTGCCAGCAGGGGAGGGAGCGAAAACTATGGCTACACCTTC
cdr3_aa: CASRGGSENYGYTF
v_call: TRBV2
clone_size: NA
d_call: NA
j_call: TRBJ1-2

cdr3_nt: TGTGCCAGCAGCTTGGCCGCAAGGGGGAGAGGAAGTGAAGCTTTCTTT
cdr3_aa: CASSLAARGRGSEAFF
v_call: TRBV5-4
clone_size: NA
d_call: NA
j_call: TRBJ1-1

cdr3_nt: TGTGCCAGCTCACCAGGGGCCGGACTCTACGAGCAGTACTTC
cdr3_aa: CASSPGAGLYEQYF
v_call: TRBV18
clone_size: once
d_call: NA
j_call: TRBJ2-7

cdr3_nt: TGTGCCATCGGGGGGGCAGCGGGAGCGGACGAGCAGTACTTC
cdr3_aa: CAIGGAAGADEQYF
v_call: TRBV10-3
clone_size: NA
d_call: TRBD2
j_call: TRBJ2-7

cdr3_nt: TGTGCCAGCATCAACCACCCTCCGGGACAGGGAAACACCGGGGAGCTGTTTTTT
cdr3_aa: CASINHPPGQGNTGELFF
v_call: TRBV7-9
clone_size: NA
d_call: TRBD1
j_call: TRBJ2-2

cdr3_nt: TGCGCCAGCAGCCAAGTGCTCGCTGGAAGCGGGAGTTCTGTGTGGCAAGAGACCCAGTACTTC
cdr3_aa: CASSQVLAGSGSSVWQETQYF
v_call: TRBV4-1
clone_size: NA
d_call: TRBD2
j_call: TRBJ2-5

cdr3_nt: TGTGCCAGCAGTACGGGAGCAGCCCTTGTATACGAGCAGTACTTC
cdr3_aa: CASSTGAALVYEQYF
v_call: TRBV6-6
clone_size: once
d_call: NA
j_call: TRBJ2-7

cdr3_nt: TGTGCCAGTAGTATTTCCGGGACGTTAACCTACGAGCAGTACTTC
cdr3_aa: CASSISGTLTYEQYF
v_call: TRBV19
clone_size: NA
d_call: NA
j_call: TRBJ2-7

cdr3_nt: TGCGCCAGCAGTGAGAGCGGCCGCACTGATACGCAGTATTTT
cdr3_aa: CASSESGRTDTQYF
v_call: TRBV10-2
clone_size: NA
d_call: NA
j_call: TRBJ2-3

cdr3_nt: TGTGCCAGCAGTGAAGTGACAGCCCTCGTCCCCTATGGCTACACCTTC
cdr3_aa: CASSEVTALVPYGYTF
v_call: TRBV6-1
clone_size: NA
d_call: NA
j_call: TRBJ1-2

cdr3_nt: TGTGCCAGCAGGGGACAGGGAATACTGGAGACCCAGTACTTC
cdr3_aa: CASRGQGILETQYF
v_call: TRBV27
clone_size: NA
d_call: TRBD1
j_call: TRBJ2-5

cdr3_nt: TGTGCCAGCAGTGAAGCCCCTCCCCGGACAGGTGGCTACACCTTC
cdr3_aa: CASSEAPPRTGGYTF
v_call: TRBV2
clone_size: NA
d_call: TRBD1
j_call: TRBJ1-2

cdr3_nt: TGCGCCAGCAGCTCCGATGGGGCCAATCAGCCCCAGCATTTT
cdr3_aa: CASSSDGANQPQHF
v_call: TRBV5-1
clone_size: NA
d_call: NA
j_call: TRBJ1-5

cdr3_nt: TGTGCCAGCAGTTATTTGGTACAGGGCCCATTTGGCTACACCTTC
cdr3_aa: CASSYLVQGPFGYTF
v_call: TRBV5-6
clone_size: NA
d_call: NA
j_call: TRBJ1-2

cdr3_nt: TGTGCCAGCAGCTCCCTCCCCTACGAGCAGTACTTC
cdr3_aa: CASSSLPYEQYF
v_call: TRBV7-2
clone_size: NA
d_call: NA
j_call: TRBJ2-7

cdr3_nt: TGTGCCAGCAGCTCTCCTGTGAGGGGCTCCTACGAGCAGTACTTC
cdr3_aa: CASSSPVRGSYEQYF
v_call: TRBV7-6
clone_size: once
d_call: NA
j_call: TRBJ2-7

cdr3_nt: TGCGCCAGCAGCCAGAGGACAGGGAAAAGTCGAGCCACTGAAGCTTTCTTT
cdr3_aa: CASSQRTGKSRATEAFF
v_call: TRBV4-1
clone_size: once
d_call: TRBD1
j_call: TRBJ1-1

cdr3_nt: TGTGCCAGCAGCTCGGGACAGGGTATGGGATATGGCTACACCTTC
cdr3_aa: CASSSGQGMGYGYTF
v_call: TRBV5-4
clone_size: NA
d_call: TRBD1
j_call: TRBJ1-2

cdr3_nt: TGTGCCAGCAGACTCACATTTAGCAACGAGCAGTACTTC
cdr3_aa: CASRLTFSNEQYF
v_call: TRBV27
clone_size: NA
d_call: NA
j_call: TRBJ2-7

cdr3_nt: TGTGCCAGCAGCCGGACTAGCGGGAGCTCCTACGAGCAGTACTTC
cdr3_aa: CASSRTSGSSYEQYF
v_call: TRBV7-6
clone_size: NA
d_call: TRBD2
j_call: TRBJ2-7

cdr3_nt: TGTGCAAGTCGCTTAGGAAAGACAGGGGGCTTGGACATTCAGTACTTC
cdr3_aa: CASRLGKTGGLDIQYF
v_call: TRBV12-2
clone_size: once
d_call: NA
j_call: TRBJ2-4

cdr3_nt: TGTGCCAGCAGCGTAGCCTCGGGACTAGCGGGTTCCTACGAGCAGTACTTC
cdr3_aa: CASSVASGLAGSYEQYF
v_call: TRBV9
clone_size: NA
d_call: TRBD2
j_call: TRBJ2-7

cdr3_nt: TGCAGTGCAACGGACCACTACGAGCAGTACTTC
cdr3_aa: CSATDHYEQYF
v_call: TRBV20-1
clone_size: NA
d_call: NA
j_call: TRBJ2-7

cdr3_nt: TGTGCCAGCCGGCAGGGGGGAAGCACAGATACGCAGTATTTT
cdr3_aa: CASRQGGSTDTQYF
v_call: TRBV6-6
clone_size: NA
d_call: NA
j_call: TRBJ2-3

cdr3_nt: TGTGCCAGCAGTTTACATGGGACAGGGTGGCCCTACGAGCAGTACTTC
cdr3_aa: CASSLHGTGWPYEQYF
v_call: TRBV28
clone_size: NA
d_call: TRBD1
j_call: TRBJ2-7

cdr3_nt: TGTGCCAGCAGTAAGCCGGGCTACAATGAGCAGTTCTTC
cdr3_aa: CASSKPGYNEQFF
v_call: TRBV25-1
clone_size: NA
d_call: NA
j_call: TRBJ2-1

cdr3_nt: TGTGCCAGCAGCGTACCCTGTTGGGAGACAGGCCAAGAGACCCAGTACTTC
cdr3_aa: CASSVPCWETGQETQYF
v_call: TRBV9
clone_size: NA
d_call: NA
j_call: TRBJ2-5

cdr3_nt: TGTGCCAGCAGTGATCGAGGAGGGGAGACAGATACGCAGTATTTT
cdr3_aa: CASSDRGGETDTQYF
v_call: TRBV2
clone_size: NA
d_call: NA
j_call: TRBJ2-3

cdr3_nt: TGTGCCAGCAGCCGTGCAGGGGTTGCCTACGAGCAGTACTTC
cdr3_aa: CASSRAGVAYEQYF
v_call: TRBV5-6
clone_size: NA
d_call: NA
j_call: TRBJ2-7

cdr3_nt: TGTGCCAGCAGTCCATCCCCGACCAGCACTACGCAGTATTTT
cdr3_aa: CASSPSPTSTTQYF
v_call: TRBV6-9
clone_size: once
d_call: NA
j_call: TRBJ2-3

cdr3_nt: TGTGCCAGCAGTGTGGACGGAAGGGCTGGAAACACCATATATTTT
cdr3_aa: CASSVDGRAGNTIYF
v_call: TRBV2
clone_size: once
d_call: NA
j_call: TRBJ1-3

cdr3_nt: TGCGCCAGCAGTGAGAGGGCTAGCGGACTTTACAATGAGCAGTTCTTC
cdr3_aa: CASSERASGLYNEQFF
v_call: TRBV10-2
clone_size: NA
d_call: TRBD2
j_call: TRBJ2-1

cdr3_nt: TGTGCCACCAGCAGAGATCTTGGTTCGTTCGGGAACACTGAAGCTTTCTTT
cdr3_aa: CATSRDLGSFGNTEAFF
v_call: TRBV15
clone_size: NA
d_call: NA
j_call: TRBJ1-1

cdr3_nt: TGTGCCAGCAGCTTAGGTCCCCCCTCTAGAGGGAGGGCCTACACCGGGGAGCTGTTTTTT
cdr3_aa: CASSLGPPSRGRAYTGELFF
v_call: TRBV7-3
clone_size: NA
d_call: TRBD2
j_call: TRBJ2-2

cdr3_nt: TGTGCCAGCAGCCCAGGACTAGCGGGAACCTACGAGCAGTACTTC
cdr3_aa: CASSPGLAGTYEQYF
v_call: TRBV7-9
clone_size: NA
d_call: TRBD2
j_call: TRBJ2-7

cdr3_nt: TGTGCCAGCAGCTTGGTAGGACAAAACTATGGCTACACCTTC
cdr3_aa: CASSLVGQNYGYTF
v_call: TRBV5-5
clone_size: once
d_call: NA
j_call: TRBJ1-2

cdr3_nt: TGCGCCAGCAGTGAGTTCGGGGCGGTCACTGAAGCTTTCTTT
cdr3_aa: CASSEFGAVTEAFF
v_call: TRBV10-2
clone_size: NA
d_call: NA
j_call: TRBJ1-1

cdr3_nt: TGTGCCAGCAGGCCCGTGGAGGGCGGCGGGTATGGCTACACCTTC
cdr3_aa: CASRPVEGGGYGYTF
v_call: TRBV28
clone_size: NA
d_call: NA
j_call: TRBJ1-2

cdr3_nt: TGTGCCTGGAGTCCGAATAGGAGGGCTAACAATGAGCAGTTCTTC
cdr3_aa: CAWSPNRRANNEQFF
v_call: TRBV30
clone_size: once
d_call: NA
j_call: TRBJ2-1

cdr3_nt: TGTGCCAGCAGCTCTGGACTAGGTGTGGCAGATACGCAGTATTTT
cdr3_aa: CASSSGLGVADTQYF
v_call: TRBV11-2
clone_size: NA
d_call: TRBD2
j_call: TRBJ2-3

cdr3_nt: TGTGCCAGCAGCTTAGCGGAACTAGCGGGAGTCCTCAGTGAGCAGTTCTTC
cdr3_aa: CASSLAELAGVLSEQFF
v_call: TRBV7-2
clone_size: NA
d_call: TRBD2
j_call: TRBJ2-1

cdr3_nt: TGTGCCAGCACCCTAGAAGGGGTTACCCAGTACTTC
cdr3_aa: CASTLEGVTQYF
v_call: TRBV7-6
clone_size: NA
d_call: NA
j_call: TRBJ2-5

cdr3_nt: TGTGCCTGGTCGGGACAGGGCACAGATACGCAGTATTTT
cdr3_aa: CAWSGQGTDTQYF
v_call: TRBV30
clone_size: NA
d_call: TRBD1
j_call: TRBJ2-3

cdr3_nt: TGTGCCAGCAGCCCTCCGTCTAGGGGCGATACGCAGTATTTT
cdr3_aa: CASSPPSRGDTQYF
v_call: TRBV28
clone_size: NA
d_call: NA
j_call: TRBJ2-3

cdr3_nt: TGTGCCAGCAGCTTAGCTTGGGGACAGTGGGTCGAGCAGTACTTC
cdr3_aa: CASSLAWGQWVEQYF
v_call: TRBV11-2
clone_size: NA
d_call: TRBD1
j_call: TRBJ2-7

cdr3_nt: TGTGCCAGCAGGGCTGAGGGTTCGTCTTATCAGCCCCAGCATTTT
cdr3_aa: CASRAEGSSYQPQHF
v_call: TRBV2
clone_size: NA
d_call: NA
j_call: TRBJ1-5

cdr3_nt: TGCGCCAGCAGTCTAAATACCGGGACTACAAACAATGAGCAGTTCTTC
cdr3_aa: CASSLNTGTTNNEQFF
v_call: TRBV23-1
clone_size: NA
d_call: TRBD2
j_call: TRBJ2-1

cdr3_nt: TGTGCCAGCAGCGTAGGTGGATCGAACACCGGGGAGCTGTTTTTT
cdr3_aa: CASSVGGSNTGELFF
v_call: TRBV9
clone_size: NA
d_call: NA
j_call: TRBJ2-2

cdr3_nt: TGCGCCAGCAGCTTGGATGGTGGCACAGATACGCAGTATTTT
cdr3_aa: CASSLDGGTDTQYF
v_call: TRBV5-1
clone_size: NA
d_call: NA
j_call: TRBJ2-3

cdr3_nt: TGTGCCAGCAGGACGGACAGGGAGGTCAATCAGCCCCAGCATTTT
cdr3_aa: CASRTDREVNQPQHF
v_call: TRBV28
clone_size: NA
d_call: TRBD1
j_call: TRBJ1-5

cdr3_nt: TGTGCCAGCAGCTTAGGGACTAGCCCTAACAATGAGCAGTTCTTC
cdr3_aa: CASSLGTSPNNEQFF
v_call: TRBV7-2
clone_size: NA
d_call: TRBD2
j_call: TRBJ2-1

cdr3_nt: TGTGCCATCAGTGATAACACGAGAACCTACGAGCAGTACTTC
cdr3_aa: CAISDNTRTYEQYF
v_call: TRBV10-3
clone_size: NA
d_call: NA
j_call: TRBJ2-7